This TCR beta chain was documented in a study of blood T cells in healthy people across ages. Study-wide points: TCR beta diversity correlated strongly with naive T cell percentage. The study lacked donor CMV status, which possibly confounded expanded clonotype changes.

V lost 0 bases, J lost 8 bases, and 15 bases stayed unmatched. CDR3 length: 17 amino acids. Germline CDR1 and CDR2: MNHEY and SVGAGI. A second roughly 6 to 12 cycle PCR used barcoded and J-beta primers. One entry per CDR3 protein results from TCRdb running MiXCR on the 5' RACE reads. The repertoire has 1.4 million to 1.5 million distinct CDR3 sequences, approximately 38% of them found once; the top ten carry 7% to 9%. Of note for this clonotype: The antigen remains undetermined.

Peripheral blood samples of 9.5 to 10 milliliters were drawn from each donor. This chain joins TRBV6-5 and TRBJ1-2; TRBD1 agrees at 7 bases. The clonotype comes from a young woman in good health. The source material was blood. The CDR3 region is CASSYSKENRGREGYTF. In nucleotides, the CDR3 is TGTGCCAGCAGTTACTCGAAAGAAAACAGGGGTCGTGAAGGCTACACCTTC.